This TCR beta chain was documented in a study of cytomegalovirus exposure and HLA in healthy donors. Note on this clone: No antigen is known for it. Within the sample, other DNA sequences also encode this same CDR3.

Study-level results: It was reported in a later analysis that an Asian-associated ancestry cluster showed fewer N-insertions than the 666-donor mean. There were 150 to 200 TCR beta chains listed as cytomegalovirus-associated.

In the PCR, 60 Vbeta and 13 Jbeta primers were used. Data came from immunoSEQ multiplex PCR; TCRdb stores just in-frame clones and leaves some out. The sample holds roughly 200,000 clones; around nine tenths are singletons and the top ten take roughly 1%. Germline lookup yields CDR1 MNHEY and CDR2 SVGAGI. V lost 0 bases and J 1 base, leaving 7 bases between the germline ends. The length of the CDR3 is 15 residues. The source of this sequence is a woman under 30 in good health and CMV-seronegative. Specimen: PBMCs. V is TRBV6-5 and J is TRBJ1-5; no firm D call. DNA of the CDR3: TGTGCCAGCAGTTACTCGCTCAGGAGCAATCAGCCCCAGCATTTT. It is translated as CASSYSLRSNQPQHF.